The 4 T cell receptor beta chains below were found in one sample sequenced in a study of blood T cell repertoires in COVID-19. Measured with immunoSEQ multiplex PCR; TCRdb has only the in-frame clones, and not every one. The sample consists of under 250,000 clones, about 83% of them appearing once. What was sequenced was peripheral blood. These receptors all stem from a woman aged 40-49 years who had recovered from COVID-19.

V is TRBV4-1 and J is TRBJ2-3, with a tentative D call TRBD2 (5 bases). Trimming removed 4 bases at V and 1 base at J, with 21 bases between. This CDR3 region has 18 residues. Germline assignment: CDR1 MGHRA and CDR2 YSYEKL. The CDR3 loop reads CASSLTNLAARGTDTQYF. Here the CDR3 DNA reads TGCGCCAGCAGCCTCACAAACCTGGCCGCGAGGGGCACAGATACGCAGTATTTT.

This chain joins TRBV5-4 and TRBJ2-5; 7 positions agree with TRBD1. Germline V gene lookup returns CDR1 SGHNT and CDR2 YYREEE (reference sequence). Trimming removed 4 bases from V and 4 bases from J; junction bases left unmatched: 7. The CDR3 is made up of 14 amino acids. The CDR3 DNA follows: TGTGCCAGCAGCCCTGACAGGGCTCGAGAGACCCAGTACTTC. It yields the protein CASSPDRARETQYF.

This clone was seen once. V usage is TRBV18 and J usage is TRBJ2-5, with TRBD2 identical over 13 bases. The V and J ends lost 4 bases and 2 bases, in that order; junction bases with no gene match: 4. The CDR3 runs to 16 residues. Germline values: CDR1 KGHSH, CDR2 LQKENI. CDR3 DNA sequence: TGTGCCAGCTCACTAAGACTAGCGGGGGGACAAGAGACCCAGTACTTC. It codes for CASSLRLAGGQETQYF.

V usage is TRBV7-9 and J usage is TRBJ1-1, with 7 bases fitting TRBD1. This CDR3 is built from 14 residues. Trimming took 1 base from V and 4 from J; bases not matched to a gene: 3. Germline CDR1 reads SEHNR; CDR2 reads FQNEAQ (reference sequence). The CDR3 sequence is CASSLGQGVTEAFF. The CDR3 DNA follows: TGTGCCAGCAGCTTAGGACAGGGTGTCACTGAAGCTTTCTTT. Drawing the rest from reference TRBV7-9 and TRBJ1-1, the complete variable domain is DTGVSQNPRHKITKRGQNVTFRCDPISEHNRLYWYRQTLGQGPEFLTYFQNEAQLEKSRLLSDRFSAERPKGSFSTLEIQRTEQGDSAMYLCASSLGQGVTEAFFGQGTRLTVV.